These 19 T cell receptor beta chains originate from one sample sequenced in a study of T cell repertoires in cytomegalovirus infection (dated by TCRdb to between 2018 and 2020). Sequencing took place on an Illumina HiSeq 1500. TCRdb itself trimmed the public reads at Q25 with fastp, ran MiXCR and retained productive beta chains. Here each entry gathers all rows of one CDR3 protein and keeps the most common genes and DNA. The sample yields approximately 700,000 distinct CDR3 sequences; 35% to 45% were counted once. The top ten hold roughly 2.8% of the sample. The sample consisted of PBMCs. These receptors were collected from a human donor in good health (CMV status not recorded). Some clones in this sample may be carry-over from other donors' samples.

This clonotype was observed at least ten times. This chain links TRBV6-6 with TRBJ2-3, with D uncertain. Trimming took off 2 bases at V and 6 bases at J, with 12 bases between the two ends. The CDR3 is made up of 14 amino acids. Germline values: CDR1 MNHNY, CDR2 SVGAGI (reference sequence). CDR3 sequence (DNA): TGTGCCAGCAGTTACCTCTGGGCCCAGGATACGCAGTATTTT. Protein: CASSYLWAQDTQYF.

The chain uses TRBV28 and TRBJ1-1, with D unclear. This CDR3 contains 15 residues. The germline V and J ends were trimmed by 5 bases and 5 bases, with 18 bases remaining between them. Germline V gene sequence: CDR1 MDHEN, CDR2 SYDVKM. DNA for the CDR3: TGTGCCAGCAGTACCCACCCCGGGAGCCCAACTGAAGCTTTCTTT. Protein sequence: CASSTHPGSPTEAFF.

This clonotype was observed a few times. This chain's CDR3 is CAISEPMGQTQETQYF. CDR3 sequence (DNA): TGTGCCATCAGTGAGCCCATGGGGCAAACACAAGAGACCCAGTACTTC. This rearrangement joins TRBV10-3 to TRBJ2-5; a weak D match, TRBD1 (5 bases). V shed 2 bases and J shed 2 bases, with 15 bases lying between them. The CDR3 has 16 residues. CDR1 is ENHRY and CDR2 is SYGVKD in the germline V gene.

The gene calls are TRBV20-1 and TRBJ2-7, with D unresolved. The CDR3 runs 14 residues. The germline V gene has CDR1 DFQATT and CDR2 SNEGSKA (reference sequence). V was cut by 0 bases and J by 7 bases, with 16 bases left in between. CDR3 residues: CSARDQLHSEEQYF. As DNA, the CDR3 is TGCAGTGCTAGAGATCAACTCCATTCAGAGGAGCAGTACTTC.

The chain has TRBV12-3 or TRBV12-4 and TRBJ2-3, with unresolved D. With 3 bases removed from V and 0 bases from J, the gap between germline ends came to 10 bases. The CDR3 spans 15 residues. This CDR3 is CASSFRTASTDTQYF. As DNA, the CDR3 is TGTGCCAGCAGTTTCCGGACGGCTAGCACAGATACGCAGTATTTT.

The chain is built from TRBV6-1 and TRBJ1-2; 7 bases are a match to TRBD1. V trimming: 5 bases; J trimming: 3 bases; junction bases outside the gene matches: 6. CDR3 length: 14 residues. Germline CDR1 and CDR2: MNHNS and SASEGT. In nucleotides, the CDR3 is TGTGCCAGCAGTTCCCCAGGGGGGGACTATGGCTACACCTTC. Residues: CASSSPGGDYGYTF.

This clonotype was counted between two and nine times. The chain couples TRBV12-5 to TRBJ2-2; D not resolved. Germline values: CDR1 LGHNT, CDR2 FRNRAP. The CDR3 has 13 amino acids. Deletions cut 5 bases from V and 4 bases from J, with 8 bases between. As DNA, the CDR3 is TGTGCTAGTGGTCTCCGGCTCACCGGGGAGCTGTTTTTT. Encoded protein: CASGLRLTGELFF.

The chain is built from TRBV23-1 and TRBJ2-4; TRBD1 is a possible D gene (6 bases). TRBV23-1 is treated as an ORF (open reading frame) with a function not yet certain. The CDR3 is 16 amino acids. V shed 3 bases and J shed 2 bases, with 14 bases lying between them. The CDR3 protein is CASSHSRDTSKNIQYF. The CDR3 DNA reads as TGCGCCAGCAGTCATTCCCGGGACACCTCCAAAAACATTCAGTACTTC.

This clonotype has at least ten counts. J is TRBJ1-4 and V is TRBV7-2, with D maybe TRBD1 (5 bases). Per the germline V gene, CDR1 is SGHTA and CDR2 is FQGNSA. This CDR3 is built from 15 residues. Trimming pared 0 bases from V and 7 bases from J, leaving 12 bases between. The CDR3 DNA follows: TGTGCCAGCAGCTTAGCCGGGGCTCGCGGTGAAAAACTGTTTTTT. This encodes CASSLAGARGEKLFF.

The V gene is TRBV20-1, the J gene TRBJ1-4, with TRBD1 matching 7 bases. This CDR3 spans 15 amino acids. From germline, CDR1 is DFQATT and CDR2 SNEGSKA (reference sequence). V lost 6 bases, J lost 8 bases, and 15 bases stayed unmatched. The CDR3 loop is CSARKPGQRNEKLFF. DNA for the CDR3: TGCAGTGCCAGAAAACCGGGACAGAGGAACGAAAAACTGTTTTTT.

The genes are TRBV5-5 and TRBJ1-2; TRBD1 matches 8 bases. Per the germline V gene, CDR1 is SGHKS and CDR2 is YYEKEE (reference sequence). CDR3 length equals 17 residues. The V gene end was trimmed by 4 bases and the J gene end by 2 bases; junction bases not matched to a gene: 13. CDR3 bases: TGTGCCAGCAGCCCGTCCGCTCGACAGGGGTACAACTATGGCTACACCTTC. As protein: CASSPSARQGYNYGYTF.

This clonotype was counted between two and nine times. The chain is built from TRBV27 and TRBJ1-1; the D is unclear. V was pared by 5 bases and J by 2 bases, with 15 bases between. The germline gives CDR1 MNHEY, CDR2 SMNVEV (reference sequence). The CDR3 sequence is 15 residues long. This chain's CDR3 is CASSHTRALNTEAFF. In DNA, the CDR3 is TGTGCCAGCAGTCATACGCGGGCGCTCAACACTGAAGCTTTCTTT.

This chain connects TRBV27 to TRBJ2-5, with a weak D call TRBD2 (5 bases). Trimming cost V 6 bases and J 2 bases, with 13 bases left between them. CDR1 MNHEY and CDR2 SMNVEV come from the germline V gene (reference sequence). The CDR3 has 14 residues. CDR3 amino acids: CASSHRGSQETQYF. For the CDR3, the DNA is TGTGCCAGCAGCCACCGGGGATCGCAAGAGACCCAGTACTTC.

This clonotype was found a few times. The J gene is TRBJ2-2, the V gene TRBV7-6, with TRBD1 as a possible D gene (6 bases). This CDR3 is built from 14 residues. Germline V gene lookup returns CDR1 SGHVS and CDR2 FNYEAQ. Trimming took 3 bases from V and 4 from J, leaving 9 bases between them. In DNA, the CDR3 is TGTGCCAGCAGCTTGACGACAGGCACCGGGGAGCTGTTTTTT. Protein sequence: CASSLTTGTGELFF.

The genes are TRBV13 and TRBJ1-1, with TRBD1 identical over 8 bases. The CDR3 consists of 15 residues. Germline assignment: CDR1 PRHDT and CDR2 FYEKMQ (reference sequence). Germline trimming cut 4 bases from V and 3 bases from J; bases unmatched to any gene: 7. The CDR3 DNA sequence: TGTGCCAGCAGCTCCCAGGGGGCGGGGGACACTGAAGCTTTCTTT. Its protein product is CASSSQGAGDTEAFF. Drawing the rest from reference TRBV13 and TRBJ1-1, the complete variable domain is AAGVIQSPRHLIKEKRETATLKCYPIPRHDTVYWYQQGPGQDPQFLISFYEKMQSDKGSIPDRFSAQQFSDYHSELNMSSLELGDSALYFCASSSQGAGDTEAFFGQGTRLTVV.

In nucleotides, the CDR3 is TGTGCCACCAGCGCCCGTGAGGCAGATACGCAGTATTTT. Its protein is CATSAREADTQYF. The V gene is TRBV24-1, the J gene TRBJ2-3; D gene ambiguous. The CDR3 length is 13 residues. V was trimmed by 7 bases and J by 4 bases, leaving 11 bases between them. The V gene's germline CDR1 is KGHDR and CDR2 SFDVKD.

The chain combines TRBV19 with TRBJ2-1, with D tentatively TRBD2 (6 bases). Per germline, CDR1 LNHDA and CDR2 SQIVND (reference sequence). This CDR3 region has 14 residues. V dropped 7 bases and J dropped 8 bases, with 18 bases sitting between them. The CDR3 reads CASTDITWRDEQFF. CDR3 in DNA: TGTGCCAGTACCGACATAACGTGGAGGGATGAGCAGTTCTTC.

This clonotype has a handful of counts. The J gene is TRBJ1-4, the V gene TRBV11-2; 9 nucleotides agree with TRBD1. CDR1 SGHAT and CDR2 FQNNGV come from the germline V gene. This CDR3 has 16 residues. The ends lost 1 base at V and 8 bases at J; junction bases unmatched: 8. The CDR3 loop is CASSLGTGTGQEKLFF. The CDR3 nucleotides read TGTGCCAGCAGCTTAGGCACCGGGACAGGGCAGGAAAAACTGTTTTTT.

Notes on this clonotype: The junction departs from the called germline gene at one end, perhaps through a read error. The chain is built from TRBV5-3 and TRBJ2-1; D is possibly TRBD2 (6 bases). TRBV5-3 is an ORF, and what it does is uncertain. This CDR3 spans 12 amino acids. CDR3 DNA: TGTGCCAGCAGCTCAGCAAGCGGGGAGCAGTTCTTC. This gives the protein CASSSASGEQFF.